The next 7 T cell receptor beta chains were all read from a single sample in a study of shared clonotypes between healthy human individuals. The table came from immunoSEQ multiplex PCR; TCRdb's copy has only in-frame clones and leaves some out. The sample yields about 2.1 million clones, 90% to 95% seen once. CD8 cells classed as naive were CD45RO-negative and positively selected for CCR7, excluding terminally differentiated effector memory CD45RA+ cells. Sequencing was carried out using naive CD8+ T cells from PBMCs. The source of these receptors is a man between 18 and 35 years old in good health. Some clones in this sample may be carry-over from other donors' samples.

CDR3 nucleotide sequence: TGTGCCAGCAGCCCCGGGACCGACACTGAAGCTTTCTTT. Protein: CASSPGTDTEAFF. V and J are TRBV14 and TRBJ1-1; a possible D gene is TRBD1 (5 bases). Germline V lookup: CDR1 SGHDN, CDR2 FVKESK. With 4 bases removed from V and 3 bases from J, the gap between germline ends came to 9 bases. This CDR3 region has 13 residues.

On this clone: Other DNA sequences from this sample encode an identical CDR3 as well. V and J are TRBV15 and TRBJ1-1; D is ambiguous. V gave up 0 bases and J gave up 4 bases, with 12 bases separating them. There are 15 residues in the CDR3. Germline CDR1 reads LNHNV; CDR2 reads YYDKDF (reference sequence). CDR3 loop: CATSRDRGRSTEAFF. DNA of the CDR3: TGTGCCACCAGCAGAGATAGAGGGAGGAGCACTGAAGCTTTCTTT.

The rearrangement uses TRBV27 and TRBJ1-1; D possibly corresponds to TRBD1 (5 bases). Looked up from germline, CDR1 is MNHEY and CDR2 is SMNVEV (reference sequence). Between the trimmed V and J ends, which lost 0 bases and 0 bases, there was a span of 8 bases. The CDR3 runs 15 residues. The CDR3 here is CASSLSKGLNTEAFF. In nucleotides, the CDR3 is TGTGCCAGCAGTTTATCGAAGGGGTTGAACACTGAAGCTTTCTTT.

J is TRBJ2-7 and V is TRBV5-1, with no clear D. CDR1 and CDR2 (germline): SGHRS, YFSETQ. The V end was cut by 3 bases, the J end by 2 bases, with 9 bases between. CDR3 length: 13 amino acids. In DNA form, the CDR3 reads TGCGCCAGCAGCTGGAGCCCTACCTACGAGCAGTACTTC. It is translated as CASSWSPTYEQYF.

The rearrangement uses TRBV19 and TRBJ1-1; no clear D. This CDR3 contains 15 residues. V lost 1 base, J lost 7 bases, and 16 bases lay in between. Germline V gene data show CDR1 as LNHDA and CDR2 as SQIVND (reference sequence). CDR3 loop: CASSIAPLGGSEAFF. CDR3 nucleotides: TGTGCCAGTAGTATAGCCCCCCTTGGTGGTAGTGAAGCTTTCTTT.

V is TRBV12-5 and J is TRBJ2-1; 8 bases map to TRBD2. V lost 6 bases and J lost 5; bases outside the gene matches: 6. The germline CDR1 and CDR2 sequences are LGHNT and FRNRAP. This CDR3 is built from 14 residues. This CDR3 is CASGPGGRDNEQFF. As DNA, the CDR3 is TGTGCTAGTGGCCCGGGGGGGAGGGACAATGAGCAGTTCTTC. The whole variable domain, filled in from reference TRBV12-5 and TRBJ2-1, reads DARVTQTPRHKVTEMGQEVTMRCQPILGHNTVFWYRQTMMQGLELLAYFRNRAPLDDSGMPKDRFSAEMPDATLATLKIQPSEPRDSAVYFCASGPGGRDNEQFFGPGTRLTVL.

The V call is TRBV27, the J call TRBJ2-1; 12 nucleotides line up with TRBD2. Trimming took 5 bases from V and 4 from J; bases not matched to a gene: 9. CDR3 length: 17 amino acids. Germline V gene data show CDR1 as MNHEY and CDR2 as SMNVEV (reference sequence). The CDR3 protein is CASSTPGLAGLYNEQFF. DNA of the CDR3: TGTGCCAGCAGTACCCCGGGACTAGCGGGCCTTTACAATGAGCAGTTCTTC.